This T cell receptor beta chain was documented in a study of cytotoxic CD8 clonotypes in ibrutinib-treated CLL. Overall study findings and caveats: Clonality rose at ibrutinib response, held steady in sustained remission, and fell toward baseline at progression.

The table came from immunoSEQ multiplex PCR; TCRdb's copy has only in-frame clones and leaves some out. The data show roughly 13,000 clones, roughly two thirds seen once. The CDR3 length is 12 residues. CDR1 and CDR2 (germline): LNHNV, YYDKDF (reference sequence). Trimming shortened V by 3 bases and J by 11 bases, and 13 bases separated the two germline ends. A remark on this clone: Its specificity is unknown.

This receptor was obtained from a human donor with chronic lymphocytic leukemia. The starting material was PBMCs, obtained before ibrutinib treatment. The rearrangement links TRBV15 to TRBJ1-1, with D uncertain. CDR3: CATSRDQGQAFF. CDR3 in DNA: TGTGCCACCAGCAGGGACCAAGGGCAGGCTTTCTTT.